This T cell receptor beta chain originates from a study of CD8 T cells in ankylosing spondylitis (dated by TCRdb to 2016 to 2017). The study in broad terms: The study set out to find disease-linked TCR variants by profiling T cell receptor beta repertoires in ankylosing spondylitis patients and healthy donors. The full study cohort was made up of about two dozen ankylosing spondylitis patients and roughly 98 healthy donors. Peripheral blood samples were taken, and synovial fluid was additionally collected from ankylosing spondylitis patients. Here is what the overall study found, with its caveats: Blood from ankylosing spondylitis patients appeared to be characterized by a TCR beta motif composed of about 8 highly homologous amino acid variants. The disease-linked clones were reported as significantly enriched in matched synovial fluid samples from ankylosing spondylitis patients. Some motif variants were previously reported in synovial fluid and blood of reactive arthritis patients, suggesting common disease-initiation mechanisms. The disease-linked clones had a CD8+ phenotype and were found at relatively low frequencies in peripheral blood.

The CDR3 contains 16 residues, cysteine and phenylalanine counted. CDR3 DNA is the only sequence kept; it has 48 bases, read in frame from the first base. Trimming accounts for 7 bases at V and 1 base at J, while the number of junction bases matched to no gene is 12. CDR1 and CDR2, looked up from the germline V gene, are SNHLY and FYNNEI. The listed sequencing device is Illumina HiSeq 2500. Quantitative 5'-RACE with molecular barcodes was used to prepare TCR beta libraries. For the original study's pipeline: A new computational method based on a probabilistic model of VDJ rearrangement was used to identify disease-linked TCR variants. TCRdb reprocessed the public reads (quality trimming at Q25 with fastp, clone calling with MiXCR) and kept in-frame beta chains. A single entry per CDR3 protein holds the most common genes and DNA from its merged rows. TCRdb's processing, not the authors' own work, is the source of the V and J calls. This sample is represented by around 540,000 distinct CDR3 sequences; 12% of them were singletons. The ten largest clones represent nearly 7% of the sample.

This clonotype was counted only a few times. The antigen it recognizes is unknown. Base quality data are lacking; no much larger clone is found one base away. This TCR derives from a male donor with ankylosing spondylitis. The chain employs TRBV2 and TRBJ1-1; 7 middle bases align to TRBD1. Sequences were obtained from blood, either unsorted or a sorted T cell fraction (not recorded which). The DNA sequence is given as TGTGCCAGCACCTTAGTTCACGGACAGGCGAACACTGAAGCTTTCTTT. This codes for CASTLVHGQANTEAFF.